These 29 T cell receptor beta chains share one sample of origin, sequenced in a study of identical twins (dated by TCRdb to the mid-2010s). Library construction relied on 5' RACE. The sequencer was an Illumina HiSeq 2000. Using fastp trimming at Q25 and MiXCR clonotype assembly, TCRdb reanalyzed the public sequencing data and kept in-frame beta chains. Every distinct CDR3 protein forms one entry, paired with its most common genes and DNA. The sample profile shows about 730,000 distinct CDR3 sequences; 21% of them were found once. About 4.3% of the sample is in the top ten clones. The sample also formed part of further work on T cells expressing NK-cell markers.

Sequenced: PBMCs. The receptors derive from a woman in her late teens or twenties in good health.

The chain joins TRBV6-5 to TRBJ2-7; D not certain. The CDR3 has 14 residues. V gave up 2 bases and J gave up 1 base, with 9 bases separating them. Germline lookup yields CDR1 MNHEY and CDR2 SVGAGI. In DNA form, the CDR3 reads TGTGCCAGCAGTTACCCGGGTCGTTCCTACGAGCAGTACTTC. Translating it yields CASSYPGRSYEQYF.

This clonotype appeared many times. The rearrangement links TRBV7-9 to TRBJ1-5; no clear D. The CDR3 runs 15 residues. Trimming removed 5 bases from V and 4 bases from J, with 15 bases in between. Germline-derived CDR1 and CDR2 are SEHNR and FQNEAQ (reference sequence). The CDR3 sequence: CASSPERGVNQPQHF. DNA of the CDR3: TGTGCCAGCAGCCCGGAACGGGGTGTAAATCAGCCCCAGCATTTT.

This clonotype has a handful of counts. This sequence joins TRBV12-3 or TRBV12-4 and TRBJ2-1; D not certain. This CDR3 spans 12 amino acids. Trimming cost V 5 bases and J 5 bases, with 7 bases left between them. The CDR3 coding sequence is TGTGCCAGCAGTAAGGACCACAATGAGCAGTTCTTC. This sequence encodes CASSKDHNEQFF.

The table lists this clonotype with many counts. V and J are TRBV6-2 or TRBV6-3 and TRBJ1-2, with D hard to call. The CDR3 runs to 12 residues. Deletions cut 7 bases from V and 0 bases from J, with 6 bases between. Germline V CDR1 and CDR2: MNHEY, SVGEGT. CDR3 in amino acids: CASTETNYGYTF. The CDR3 region has the DNA TGTGCCAGCACAGAGACTAACTATGGCTACACCTTC.

This clonotype came up a few times. V is TRBV6-1 and J is TRBJ2-6; D is unclear. Trimming shortened V by 4 bases and J by 1 base, and 8 bases separated the two germline ends. This CDR3 spans 15 amino acids. Germline loops: CDR1 MNHNS, CDR2 SASEGT. The CDR3 DNA reads TGTGCCAGCAGTGTCACCCTTTCTGGGGCCAACGTCCTGACTTTC. It is translated as CASSVTLSGANVLTF.

The gene calls are TRBV20-1 and TRBJ2-7; 10 nucleotides agree with TRBD1. Unmatched junction bases numbered 5, after V lost 6 bases and J lost 9 bases. The V gene's germline CDR1 is DFQATT and CDR2 SNEGSKA (reference sequence). The CDR3 runs 11 residues. CDR3 DNA sequence: TGCAGTGCCCGACAGGGGGCGAGGCAGTACTTC. Its protein product is CSARQGARQYF.

This clonotype was recorded many times. The chain links TRBV20-1 to TRBJ2-3; 9 positions agree with TRBD1. Trimming took 5 bases from V and 5 from J; bases not matched to a gene: 8. The CDR3 is 14 residues long. In germline, CDR1 is DFQATT, CDR2 SNEGSKA (reference sequence). DNA for the CDR3: TGCAGTGCTTCGCCGGGACAGGGACGAGATACGCAGTATTTT. Translation: CSASPGQGRDTQYF.

A few counts support this clonotype. The J gene is TRBJ2-2, the V gene TRBV5-1; tentative D call: TRBD1 (6 bases). V lost 5 bases to trimming and J lost 3 bases, with 14 bases between them. The length of the CDR3 is 15 residues. The germline V gene has CDR1 SGHRS and CDR2 YFSETQ. The CDR3, as DNA: TGCGCCAGCAGGGTTTCGACAGGCTACACCGGGGAGCTGTTTTTT. This sequence encodes CASRVSTGYTGELFF.

The V call is TRBV10-2, the J call TRBJ1-5; D unresolved. Trimming took 4 bases from V and 5 from J, leaving 9 bases between them. The germline CDR1 and CDR2 sequences are WSHSY and SAAADI. This CDR3 has 13 amino acids. For the CDR3, the DNA is TGCGCCAGCAGTGCTAACCCGTATCAGCCCCAGCATTTT. This codes for CASSANPYQPQHF.

This clonotype showed up just a few times. This sequence joins TRBV5-1 and TRBJ2-1; D ambiguous. This CDR3 is built from 15 residues. In germline, CDR1 is SGHRS, CDR2 YFSETQ. Deletions cut 2 bases from V and 6 bases from J, with 15 bases between. In DNA form, the CDR3 reads TGCGCCAGCAGCTTTCGGGCAGCCTCGGTCAATGAGCAGTTCTTC. It codes for CASSFRAASVNEQFF.

This clonotype was counted only a few times. The chain uses TRBV7-2 and TRBJ2-3, with D unclear. Trimming removed 8 bases from V and 8 bases from J, with 14 bases in between. This CDR3 contains 12 residues. The germline V gene encodes CDR1 SGHTA and CDR2 FQGNSA. The CDR3 is CASSFGSGTQYF. In DNA form, the CDR3 reads TGTGCCAGCTCTTTCGGATCTGGTACGCAGTATTTT.

This rearrangement joins TRBV12-3 or TRBV12-4 to TRBJ2-5; 7 bases fit TRBD1. With V trimmed by 0 bases and J by 5 bases, 3 bases remained unmatched. The CDR3 length is 14 residues. The CDR3 sequence: CASSLAQGEETQYF. The CDR3 nucleotides read TGTGCCAGCAGTTTAGCCCAGGGGGAGGAGACCCAGTACTTC.

In this sample, this clonotype turned up a few times. CDR3 in DNA: TGTGCCAGCAGCCGATACGGACTAGCGGGAGGCACAGATACGCAGTATTTT. This codes for CASSRYGLAGGTDTQYF. The chain links TRBV6-1 to TRBJ2-3, with 13 bases lining up with TRBD2. This CDR3 contains 17 residues. Trimming cost V 6 bases and J 1 base; bases outside gene matches: 7. Germline V gene data show CDR1 as MNHNS and CDR2 as SASEGT.

This clonotype showed up just once. This chain links TRBV2 with TRBJ2-2; 8 bases map to TRBD1. Losses at the gene ends were 11 bases for V and 0 bases for J; bases not matched to a gene: 2. CDR1 and CDR2 from the germline V gene are SNHLY and FYNNEI. There are 13 residues in the CDR3. The CDR3 DNA reads TGTGCCCAGGGGGCGCCGAACACCGGGGAGCTGTTTTTT. It is translated as CAQGAPNTGELFF.

This chain joins TRBV4-1 and TRBJ2-7; unclear D gene. The CDR3 length is 15 residues. Per germline, CDR1 MGHRA and CDR2 YSYEKL. With 4 bases removed from V and 2 bases from J, the gap between germline ends came to 15 bases. The CDR3 region has the DNA TGCGCCAGCAGCCTTCAGACACAACTCGCCTACGAGCAGTACTTC. This gives the protein CASSLQTQLAYEQYF.

This clonotype was found many times. The rearrangement joins TRBV20-1 to TRBJ2-3; D perhaps matches TRBD2 (6 bases). V lost 3 bases to trimming and J lost 0 bases, with 16 bases between them. Germline V gene data show CDR1 as DFQATT and CDR2 as SNEGSKA (reference sequence). This CDR3 comprises 16 residues. The CDR3 coding sequence is TGCAGTGCTAGGCCATCCGGGACTTTGAGCACAGATACGCAGTATTTT. Amino acids: CSARPSGTLSTDTQYF.

This clonotype was observed a handful of times. The genes are TRBV20-1 and TRBJ2-5, with 14 bases matching TRBD2. Germline-derived CDR1 and CDR2 are DFQATT and SNEGSKA (reference sequence). V lost 8 bases, J lost 5 bases, and 7 bases stayed unmatched. The CDR3 runs to 14 residues. The CDR3 reads CSRLAGGPKETQYF. The CDR3 DNA follows: TGCAGTCGACTAGCGGGAGGGCCAAAGGAGACCCAGTACTTC.

This chain uses TRBV29-1 with TRBJ1-4; D remains unclear. Germline lookup yields CDR1 SQVTM and CDR2 ANQGSEA. This CDR3 comprises 13 residues. Trimming shortened V by 4 bases and J by 3 bases, and 9 bases separated the two germline ends. The CDR3 DNA follows: TGCAGCGTTGGCGCGGGAGCTAATGAAAAACTGTTTTTT. Protein sequence: CSVGAGANEKLFF.

This clonotype was seen more than once but under ten times. The chain has TRBV7-2 and TRBJ1-1; D unresolved. Germline V gene data show CDR1 as SGHTA and CDR2 as FQGNSA. V was clipped by 5 bases and J by 4 bases, with 14 bases between them. This CDR3 comprises 14 residues. As DNA, the CDR3 is TGTGCCAGCAGCCTCGAGCGGGTTGGCACTGAAGCTTTCTTT. Translated: CASSLERVGTEAFF.

This clonotype was detected a few times. The chain combines TRBV5-1 with TRBJ2-4; D is possibly TRBD2 (5 bases). Trimming took off 5 bases at V and 7 bases at J, with 13 bases between the two ends. This CDR3 region has 13 residues. Germline lookup yields CDR1 SGHRS and CDR2 YFSETQ. CDR3 sequence (DNA): TGCGCCAGCAGGGAGGCTGCCCGTAACATTCAGTACTTC. The encoded protein is CASREAARNIQYF.

This clonotype was counted at least ten times. The J gene is TRBJ1-2, the V gene TRBV20-1; 7 bases are a match to TRBD1. The germline V gene encodes CDR1 DFQATT and CDR2 SNEGSKA (reference sequence). The CDR3 has 12 residues. Losses at the gene ends were 6 bases for V and 4 bases for J; bases not matched to a gene: 5. The CDR3 reads CSADDRAYGYTF. In DNA form, the CDR3 reads TGCAGTGCAGATGACAGGGCCTATGGCTACACCTTC.

Many counts were recorded for this clonotype. The chain combines TRBV29-1 with TRBJ1-2; D call uncertain. Germline V CDR1 and CDR2: SQVTM, ANQGSEA. The CDR3 is 11 residues long. The V end lost 0 bases, the J end lost 8 bases, and 7 bases lay between the germline ends. Here the CDR3 DNA reads TGCAGCGTTGAAGACCGATCCGGCTACACCTTC. Translating it yields CSVEDRSGYTF.

This chain uses TRBV4-2 with TRBJ2-7; TRBD1 aligns across 8 bases. J lost 4 bases, V lost 3 bases, and 11 bases had no gene match. This CDR3 has 16 residues. CDR1 is LGHNA, CDR2 YNFKEQ, per germline. The CDR3 protein is CASSQMAIQGGYEQYF. DNA of the CDR3: TGTGCCAGCAGCCAGATGGCGATACAGGGGGGTTACGAGCAGTACTTC.

The CDR3 DNA sequence: TGTGCCAGCACTACGGACAGGGTAACAGAGACCCAGTACTTC. It translates to CASTTDRVTETQYF. The chain couples TRBV2 to TRBJ2-5; 8 positions agree with TRBD1. V shed 7 bases, J shed 4 bases, and the junction held 8 bases outside the gene matches. CDR1 and CDR2 (germline): SNHLY, FYNNEI. CDR3 length: 14 amino acids.

The chain is built from TRBV7-2 and TRBJ2-1; possible D gene TRBD1, 5 bases. The CDR3 has 13 amino acids. V was pared by 1 base and J by 8 bases, with 9 bases between. Germline CDR1 reads SGHTA; CDR2 reads FQGNSA. CDR3 nucleotides: TGTGCCAGCAGCTTAGGCAGGGAAGATGAGCAGTTCTTC. Translating gives CASSLGREDEQFF.

As concerns this clonotype: The junction differs from germline at one of its ends, possibly a read error. The chain recombines TRBV12-3 or TRBV12-4 with TRBJ1-6, with D maybe TRBD1 (6 bases). The CDR3 length is 13 residues. The CDR3 nucleotides read TGTGCCAGCAGCTTGGGGGCGATTTCACGCCTCCACTTT. Protein product: CASSLGAISRLHF.

This clonotype was detected many times. The chain employs TRBV20-1 and TRBJ2-5; D unresolved. Germline V gene data show CDR1 as DFQATT and CDR2 as SNEGSKA (reference sequence). Trimming removed 3 bases at V and 5 bases at J, with 10 bases between. The CDR3 extends over 12 amino acids. CDR3 DNA sequence: TGCAGTGCTAGGTCTGGGTGGGAGACCCAGTACTTC. Translated, it gives CSARSGWETQYF.

Only a few counts were recorded for this clonotype. This chain links TRBV20-1 with TRBJ2-1; 8 nucleotides line up with TRBD1. V was clipped by 5 bases and J by 13 bases; unmatched bases: 10. The length of the CDR3 is 12 residues. CDR1 is DFQATT, CDR2 SNEGSKA, per germline (reference sequence). The CDR3 loop is CSARPGQAVQFF. CDR3 nucleotide sequence: TGCAGTGCTCGTCCGGGACAGGCAGTACAGTTCTTC.

This clonotype was counted many times. The chain combines TRBV2 with TRBJ2-7, with D possibly matching TRBD2 (6 bases). Trimming took 4 bases from V and 6 from J, leaving 7 bases between them. The CDR3 is 11 amino acids. Looked up from germline, CDR1 is SNHLY and CDR2 is FYNNEI. CDR3 bases: TGTGCCAGCAGTGGGCGGGGCGAGCAGTACTTC. Its protein product is CASSGRGEQYF.